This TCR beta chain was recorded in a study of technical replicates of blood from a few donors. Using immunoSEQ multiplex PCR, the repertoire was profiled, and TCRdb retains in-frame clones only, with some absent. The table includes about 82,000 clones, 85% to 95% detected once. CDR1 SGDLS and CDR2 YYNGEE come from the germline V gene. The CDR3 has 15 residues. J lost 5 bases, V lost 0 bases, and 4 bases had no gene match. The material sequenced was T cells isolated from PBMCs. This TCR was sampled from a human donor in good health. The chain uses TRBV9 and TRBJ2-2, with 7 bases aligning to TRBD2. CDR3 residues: CASSVGEGRTGELFF. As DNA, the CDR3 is TGTGCCAGCAGCGTAGGGGAGGGGCGTACCGGGGAGCTGTTTTTT.